This T cell receptor beta chain was captured in a study of T cell responses to AZD1222 COVID-19 vaccine (dated by TCRdb to the early 2020s). Context from the whole study: A total of about 250 trial participants underwent TCR sequencing, of whom about 210 had received two doses of AZD1222 and around 25 had received two doses of the MenACWY control vaccine. Trial participants were enrolled by age into 18-55, 56-69 and 70-plus year subgroups, with approximately 160, 26 and 62 TCR-sequenced participants respectively. Beyond this particular receptor, the publication reports: Because no samples from the day 14 peak response were available, repertoires could be characterized only after the peak T cell response. The vaccine-associated CD4 TCRs covered the entire spike protein, and the dominant responses fell in regions 160-218 and 743-854. A significant rise in spike-specific TCR breadth and depth was observed after two AZD1222 doses relative to day 0 and relative to MenACWY recipients. Nearly half of unique spike-specific TCRs reportedly recognized epitopes outside regions mutated in the B.1.351 and B.1.1.7 variants. Conclusions about previously exposed vaccinees are limited because only five to seven AZD1222 recipients were SARS-CoV-2 seropositive at baseline. In the small 56-69-year group, the increase in depth fell short of significance, most likely because of low power. Most participants were white British and females outnumbered males, and the authors suggested that clonal diversity may have been underestimated.

The CDR3 regions of human TCRbeta chains were subjected to immunosequencing. The original methods were these. TCRs in the repertoires were matched against a reference library of SARS-CoV-2-specific TCRs that had been generated with the MIRA antigen-specificity platform. Breadth meant the fraction of unique TCRs that were SARS-CoV-2-associated, whereas depth meant the fraction of total T cells that were SARS-CoV-2-associated. Each spike-specific TCR was assigned to its reactive spike region and to a CD4 or CD8 class using the MIRA data. Log10-transformed breadth and depth values were compared by one-way ANOVA with Sidak's multiple comparisons tests. The immuneACCESS repertoire file appears here via TCRdb, limited to in-frame rearrangements. These files lack a portion of the clones; in checked studies, under half of the deficit traces to unresolved V genes, and the cause of the others is not known. The V and J calls and clone size are taken from that table; D and trimming were inferred from the DNA. Counted in this sample were approximately 64,000 clones; under 95% of them appeared once. The ten largest make up 6.3% of the sample.

The time point label, read with the paper, signifies: about 28 days (+/-7) after the second vaccine dose. The sample's treatment or condition label, decoded: meningococcal conjugate vaccine given as trial control. Vaccinee samples came from UK trials COV001 and COV002, including a single-blind randomized controlled phase 2/3 trial of AZD1222 (ChAdOx1 nCoV-19) in healthy adults. For TCRbeta chain sequencing, PBMC samples were collected from trial participants at day 0 and at day 28 after the second dose. Relative to germline, V is 6 bases shorter and J is 3 bases shorter, with 16 bases between their ends. Counted from cysteine to phenylalanine, this CDR3 has 15 amino acids. Only the CDR3 part of the read is kept: 45 bases, read in frame from the first base. From the germline V gene, CDR1 is MDHEN and CDR2 is SYDVKM. With respect to this clone: What this receptor recognizes is not known. Per-base qualities were not stored, and no clone one base away is much larger.

The source is an adult who received the MenACWY meningococcal vaccine as a control. The sequence joins TRBV28 to TRBJ2-3; TRBD2 could be the D gene, as 7 bases match. Sequencing used peripheral blood, obtained 28 days after the second dose of the MenACWY control vaccine. DNA sequence: TGTGCCAGCAGGGGCAGGGGAGGGAGGACAGATACGCAGTATTTT. This is translated as CASRGRGGRTDTQYF.